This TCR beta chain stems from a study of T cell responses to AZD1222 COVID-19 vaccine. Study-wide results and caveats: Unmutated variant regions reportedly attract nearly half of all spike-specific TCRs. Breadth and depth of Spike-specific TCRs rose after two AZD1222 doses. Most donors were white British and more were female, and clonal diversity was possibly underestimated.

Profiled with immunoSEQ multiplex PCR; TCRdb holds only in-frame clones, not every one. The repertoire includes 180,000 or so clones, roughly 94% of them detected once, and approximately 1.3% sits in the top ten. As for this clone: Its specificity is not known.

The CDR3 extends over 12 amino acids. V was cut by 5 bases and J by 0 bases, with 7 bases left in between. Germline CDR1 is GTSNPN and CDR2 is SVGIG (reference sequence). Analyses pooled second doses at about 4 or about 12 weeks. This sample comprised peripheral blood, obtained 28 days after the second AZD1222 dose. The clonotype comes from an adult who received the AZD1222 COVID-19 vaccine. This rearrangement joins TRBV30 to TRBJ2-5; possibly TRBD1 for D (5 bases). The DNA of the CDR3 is TGTGCCTGGGGACATAACCAAGAGACCCAGTACTTC. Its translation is CAWGHNQETQYF.